This entry features one T cell receptor (beta chain) sequence. This record comes from a study of blood T cell repertoires in COVID-19. Overall study: Nucleic acid was either cDNA or gDNA, and it came from T cells, B-cell-depleted T cells, or PBMCs.

The assay was immunoSEQ multiplex PCR, and TCRdb's table has in-frame clones only and misses some. The sample holds about 73,000 clones; roughly 84% are singletons and the top ten take 5.5% to 7.5%. CDR3 size: 15 residues. Germline V gives CDR1 SGDLS, CDR2 YYNGEE. V shed 0 bases, J shed 9 bases, and the junction held 7 bases outside the gene matches. This chain connects TRBV9 to TRBJ2-1; 9 bases map to TRBD2. The sequence was collected from a woman in her fifties or sixties with acute or convalescent COVID-19. Sequencing was carried out using peripheral blood. This CDR3 is CASSVEASGAGEQFF. The CDR3 DNA follows: TGTGCCAGCAGCGTAGAGGCTAGCGGGGCGGGTGAGCAGTTCTTC.